This T cell receptor beta chain was retrieved from a study of cytomegalovirus exposure and HLA in healthy donors. Study-level results: Information on immune exposure was restricted to one variable (CMV serostatus). The study found most TCR sequences rare, yet found some public TCRs in many donors. Listed as cytomegalovirus-associated were 150 or so TCR beta chains.

Trimming took 2 bases from V and 2 from J; bases not matched to a gene: 11. The CDR3 contains 17 residues. Germline assignment: CDR1 MNHEY and CDR2 SMNVEV (reference sequence). The PCR contained 60 Vbeta and 13 Jbeta primers. Repertoires were generated with immunoSEQ multiplex PCR, while TCRdb's copy carries only in-frame clones and drops some. This sample's table reports 38,000 or so clones. Of note for this clone: The antigen remains unidentified.

Sequenced material: PBMCs. This TCR was sampled from a man aged 35-49 years in good health and CMV-seropositive. This chain joins TRBV27 and TRBJ1-2; 7 nucleotides align to TRBD1. CDR3 bases: TGTGCCAGCAGTTTAAAGTATATAGACAGGGAAAACTATGGCTACACCTTC. Its protein product is CASSLKYIDRENYGYTF.